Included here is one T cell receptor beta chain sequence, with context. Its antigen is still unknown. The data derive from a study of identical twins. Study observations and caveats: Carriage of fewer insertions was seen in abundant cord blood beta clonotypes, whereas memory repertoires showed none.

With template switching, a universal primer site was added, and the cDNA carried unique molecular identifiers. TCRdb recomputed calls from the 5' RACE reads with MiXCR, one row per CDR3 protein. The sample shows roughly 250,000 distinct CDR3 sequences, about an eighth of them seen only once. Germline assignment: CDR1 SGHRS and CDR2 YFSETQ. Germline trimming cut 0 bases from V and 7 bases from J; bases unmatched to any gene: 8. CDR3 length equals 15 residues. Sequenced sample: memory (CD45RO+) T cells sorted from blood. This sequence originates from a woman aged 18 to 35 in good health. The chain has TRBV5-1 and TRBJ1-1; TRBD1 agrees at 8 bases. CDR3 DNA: TGCGCCAGCAGCTTGGTAGCAGGGGGCGCGGTTGAAGCTTTCTTT. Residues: CASSLVAGGAVEAFF.